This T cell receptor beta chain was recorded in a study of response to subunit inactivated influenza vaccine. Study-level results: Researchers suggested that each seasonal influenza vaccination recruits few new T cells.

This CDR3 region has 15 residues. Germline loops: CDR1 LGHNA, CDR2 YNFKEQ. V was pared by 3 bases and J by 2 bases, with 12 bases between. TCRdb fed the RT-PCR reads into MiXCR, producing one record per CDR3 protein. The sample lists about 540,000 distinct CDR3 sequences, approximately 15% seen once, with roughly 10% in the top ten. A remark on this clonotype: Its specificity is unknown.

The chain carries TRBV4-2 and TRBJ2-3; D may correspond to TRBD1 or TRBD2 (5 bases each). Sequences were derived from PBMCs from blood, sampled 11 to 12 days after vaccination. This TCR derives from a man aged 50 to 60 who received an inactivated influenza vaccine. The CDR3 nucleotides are TGTGCCAGCAGCCAGGCCCGGGGCACCACAGATACGCAGTATTTT. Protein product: CASSQARGTTDTQYF.